The 5 T cell receptor beta chains below come from one sample, sequenced in a study of blood T cell repertoires in COVID-19. Assay used: immunoSEQ multiplex PCR; TCRdb lists only in-frame clones, some missing. The sample lists roughly 120,000 clones, about four fifths occurring once. The source material was peripheral blood. The receptor set was obtained from a woman aged 60 to 75 with acute or convalescent COVID-19.

The rearrangement joins TRBV21-1 to TRBJ1-2. TRBV21-1 is assigned pseudogene status. The CDR3 sequence is 16 residues long. The chain's CDR3 is CASSKESDFRRDGYTF. CDR3 in DNA: TGTGCCAGCAGCAAAGAGAGCGACTTCAGGAGGGATGGCTACACCTTC.

The gene calls are TRBV9 and TRBJ1-2; D is undetermined. Trimming removed 2 bases at V and 5 bases at J, with 19 bases between. This CDR3 has 16 amino acids. Germline V gives CDR1 SGDLS, CDR2 YYNGEE. CDR3 amino acids: CASSVSDGLSGYGYTF. Here the CDR3 DNA reads TGTGCCAGCAGCGTCAGTGATGGCCTATCCGGGTATGGCTACACCTTC.

The V call is TRBV27, the J call TRBJ1-2; 8 bases agree with TRBD1. Trimming removed 4 bases from V and 4 bases from J; junction bases left unmatched: 8. The CDR3 runs to 15 residues. Germline CDR1 reads MNHEY; CDR2 reads SMNVEV (reference sequence). CDR3 nucleotide sequence: TGTGCCAGCAGTTCAACAGGGGGTTCCGTCTATGGCTACACCTTC. This encodes CASSSTGGSVYGYTF.

V and J are TRBV5-1 and TRBJ1-2, with TRBD1 matching 9 bases. With 4 bases clipped from V and 3 bases from J, the junction kept 7 bases outside the gene matches. Germline CDR1 is SGHRS and CDR2 is YFSETQ. The CDR3 consists of 15 residues. The CDR3 DNA is TGCGCCAGCAGCCAATCAACAGGGGGCGACTATGGCTACACCTTC. Amino acids: CASSQSTGGDYGYTF.

The chain has TRBV28 and TRBJ2-7; the D is unclear. CDR1 and CDR2 from the germline V gene are MDHEN and SYDVKM. Trimming cost V 1 base and J 2 bases, with 15 bases left between them. This CDR3 contains 16 residues. Here the CDR3 DNA reads TGTGCCAGCAGTTTATTGGTCGGCAGGTTTACCTACGAGCAGTACTTC. It codes for CASSLLVGRFTYEQYF.